This TCR beta chain came from a study of tumor-infiltrating lymphocytes in glioblastoma multiforme. Findings and caveats of the study: T cells were not sorted into functional subsets. Detected clone frequencies may not reflect cell counts, being RNA-based. Just one glioblastoma patient contributed to the TCR-mutation comparison.

Concerning this clonotype: Antigen unknown.

TCRB libraries came from RNA via three nested multiplex PCR rounds. TCRB cDNA was made from approximately 0.5 ug total RNA. TCRdb used MiXCR to reprocess the multiplex PCR reads, holding one entry per CDR3 protein. In the table there are about 15,000 distinct CDR3 sequences, approximately 71% of which are singletons. The germline V gene has CDR1 SGHAT and CDR2 FQDESV (reference sequence). CDR3 size: 12 residues. The V and J ends lost 9 bases and 5 bases, in that order; junction bases with no gene match: 6. This receptor was identified in a male donor with glioblastoma. The sample comprised brain tumor tissue. This chain joins TRBV11-1 and TRBJ2-7, with TRBD1 identical over 8 bases. The CDR3 nucleotides read TGTGCCAGTAGCAGGGGGCTCCACGAGCAGTACTTC. Translating gives CASSRGLHEQYF.